This is a list of T cell receptor beta chains from one sample in a study of early T cells in non-severe SARS-CoV-2 infection. TCRdb called the 5' RACE reads again in MiXCR, with one record for every CDR3 protein. The profile shows tens of thousands of distinct CDR3 sequences, approximately 12% of them singletons. Sequenced: whole blood. The receptors originated from an adult who was a healthcare worker with PCR-confirmed SARS-CoV-2 infection or an uninfected control (not recorded which). CDR3s include the opening cysteine and the closing phenylalanine or tryptophan. Each record gives: V gene, J gene, clone size, D gene, CDR3 protein. A D gene is named only where the DNA matches it firmly. Clone size is shown for a subset of rows, as once, few, many or a class of expanded clone.

TRBV27	TRBJ2-4	many	NA	CASSSWSSKNIQYF
TRBV5-1	TRBJ2-1	many	NA	CASSWSGPRWGEQFF
TRBV9	TRBJ2-3	NA	NA	CASSVERDTQYF
TRBV7-9	TRBJ1-2	many	NA	CASSLAGPPYGYTF
TRBV6-2/TRBV6-3	TRBJ2-3	few	TRBD1	CASTEGAGDTQYF
TRBV18	TRBJ1-5	many	NA	CASSPDSGARQPQHF
TRBV25-1	TRBJ2-2	many	TRBD1	CASSDPTGANTGELFF
TRBV7-2	TRBJ2-7	medium-sized	NA	CASSYAPGEQYF
TRBV29-1	TRBJ2-3	NA	TRBD1	CSVDRVGTDTQYF
TRBV7-2	TRBJ1-2	many	NA	CASSLDWVRDGYTF
TRBV7-7	TRBJ2-6	many	TRBD2	CASSLYSGPQGSGANVLTF
TRBV5-6	TRBJ2-3	NA	NA	CASSLKGKRNTDTQYF
TRBV7-9	TRBJ1-2	NA	NA	CASSLALAGYGYTF
TRBV2	TRBJ1-5	NA	NA	CASSFQGGNQPQHF
TRBV6-4	TRBJ2-6	few	TRBD2	CASSETGTTGANVLTF
TRBV19	TRBJ1-5	many	NA	CASTGSAGQPQHF
TRBV18	TRBJ1-1	NA	NA	CVSSPSTGQLNEAFF
TRBV10-2	TRBJ1-2	many	NA	CASVYGYTF
TRBV5-6	TRBJ1-1	few	NA	CASSAEGPATEAFF
TRBV7-9	TRBJ2-1	many	NA	CASSLAGTRAQNEQFF
TRBV11-2	TRBJ1-2	NA	TRBD1	CASSPGTGGFGYTF
TRBV20-1	TRBJ1-5	NA	NA	CSATGDPGWGNQPQHF
TRBV5-4	TRBJ2-3	many	NA	CASSLAIGSTDTQYF
TRBV27	TRBJ2-5	many	NA	CASSSTGGAGEGETQYF
TRBV15	TRBJ1-6	few	TRBD1	CATSPSGQGNSPLHF
TRBV7-2	TRBJ2-1	NA	TRBD2	CANSSDASGYNEQFF
TRBV21-1	TRBJ1-1	many	NA	CASSTGRPADTEAFF
TRBV11-2	TRBJ2-1	few	TRBD2	CASSPGLGNEQFF
TRBV30	TRBJ1-2	many	NA	CAWSPPGRNGYTF
TRBV7-9	TRBJ2-5	many	NA	CASSFSTGPETQYF
TRBV7-9	TRBJ2-7	NA	NA	CASSPSWGGNDEQYF
TRBV2	TRBJ2-2	few	NA	CAWKGGRSWTGELFF